The following is a T cell receptor (beta chain) sequence with its context. Germline is not matched at one junction end, which may reflect a read error. Sequencing was done on patients that had shown CD8+CD57+ cell expansion by flow cytometry. The patients, all of them, had severe acquired aplastic anemia. This sample is part of a study of CD8+CD57+ T cells in acquired aplastic anemia. Looking at the study overall: Yields of DNA that came from sorted CD4+ and CD8+ cells averaged approximately 3.5 ug.

The CDR3 is 11 amino acids. CDR1 is SNHLY and CDR2 is FYNNEI in the germline V gene. The template for TCR beta VDJ and CDR3 sequence profiling was genomic DNA. Each CDR3 protein gets one entry after TCRdb re-called the reads with MiXCR. In the table there are approximately 170,000 distinct CDR3 sequences, about half of which are singletons. The chain has TRBV2 and TRBJ1-3, with D hard to call. The origin of this receptor is a human donor with aplastic anemia. Sequenced input: sorted CD4+, CD8+, or CD8+CD57+ T cells (not recorded which) from PBMCs. The CDR3 loop reads CASSDGDTIYF. The DNA of the CDR3 is TGTGCCAGCAGTGATGGAGACACCATATATTTT.